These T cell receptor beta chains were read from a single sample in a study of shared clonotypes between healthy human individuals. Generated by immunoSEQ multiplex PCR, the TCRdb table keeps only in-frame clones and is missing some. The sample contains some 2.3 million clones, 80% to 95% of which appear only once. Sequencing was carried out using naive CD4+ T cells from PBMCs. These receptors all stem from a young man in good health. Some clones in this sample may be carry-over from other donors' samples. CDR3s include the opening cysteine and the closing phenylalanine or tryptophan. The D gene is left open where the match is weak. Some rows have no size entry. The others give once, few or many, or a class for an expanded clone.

CDR3: CASSPGTGVEEQYF; DNA: TGTGCCAGCAGCCCCGGGACAGGGGTTGAAGAGCAGTACTTC; J: TRBJ2-7; D: TRBD1; V: TRBV7-9; size: -
CDR3: CSVSGRQSTDTQYF; DNA: TGCAGCGTTAGCGGGAGGCAGAGCACAGATACGCAGTATTTT; J: TRBJ2-3; D: TRBD2; V: TRBV29-1; size: -
CDR3: CASSLGQNYEQYF; DNA: TGTGCCAGCTCACTGGGACAGAACTACGAGCAGTACTTC; J: TRBJ2-7; D: TRBD1; V: TRBV18; size: -
CDR3: CASAPMGTQETQYF; DNA: TGCGCCAGCGCTCCTATGGGGACACAAGAGACCCAGTACTTC; J: TRBJ2-5; D: -; V: TRBV5-1; size: -
CDR3: CAISDPGTGGLNEQFF; DNA: TGTGCCATCAGTGACCCTGGGACAGGGGGCCTAAATGAGCAGTTCTTC; J: TRBJ2-1; D: TRBD1; V: TRBV10-3; size: few
CDR3: CASSLGADGNYGYTF; DNA: TGCGCCAGCAGCTTGGGGGCGGACGGAAACTATGGCTACACCTTC; J: TRBJ1-2; D: -; V: TRBV5-1; size: -
CDR3: CASSIESAYEQYF; DNA: TGTGCCAGTAGTATAGAATCGGCCTACGAGCAGTACTTC; J: TRBJ2-7; D: -; V: TRBV19; size: -
CDR3: CASSPRPSSGANVLTF; DNA: TGTGCCAGCAGCCCCCGACCCTCCTCTGGGGCCAACGTCCTGACTTTC; J: TRBJ2-6; D: -; V: TRBV7-2; size: -
CDR3: CASRTPGTGVFEQYF; DNA: TGTGCCAGCAGGACCCCGGGGACAGGGGTTTTCGAGCAGTACTTC; J: TRBJ2-7; D: TRBD1; V: TRBV28; size: -
CDR3: CASGRVDGYTF; DNA: TGTGCCAGCGGCAGGGTCGACGGCTACACCTTC; J: TRBJ1-2; D: -; V: TRBV28; size: -
CDR3: CASSPGTSGYNEQFF; DNA: TGTGCCAGCAGCCCCGGGACTAGCGGTTACAATGAGCAGTTCTTC; J: TRBJ2-1; D: TRBD2; V: TRBV7-9; size: -
CDR3: CASSLVNSKDRGRTDTQYF; DNA: TGTGCCAGCAGCTTAGTCAACTCAAAGGACAGGGGGCGCACAGATACGCAGTATTTT; J: TRBJ2-3; D: TRBD1; V: TRBV7-6; size: -
CDR3: CASRSAGNTGELFF; DNA: TGCGCCAGCAGATCTGCGGGTAACACCGGGGAGCTGTTTTTT; J: TRBJ2-2; D: -; V: TRBV5-1; size: -
CDR3: CASSQTPPLAEGYNEQFF; DNA: TGCGCCAGCAGCCAGACTCCACCGCTAGCGGAGGGCTACAATGAGCAGTTCTTC; J: TRBJ2-1; D: TRBD2; V: TRBV4-1; size: -
CDR3: CASSGWGLQTDTQYF; DNA: TGTGCCAGCAGCGGCTGGGGACTCCAAACAGATACGCAGTATTTT; J: TRBJ2-3; D: -; V: TRBV2; size: -
CDR3: CASSYKASGTREQYF; DNA: TGTGCCAGCAGTTACAAGGCGTCAGGGACTAGGGAGCAGTACTTC; J: TRBJ2-7; D: TRBD2; V: TRBV6-5; size: -
CDR3: CASSVDRAEEQYF; DNA: TGTGCCAGCAGCGTGGACAGGGCAGAGGAGCAGTACTTC; J: TRBJ2-7; D: TRBD1; V: TRBV9; size: -
CDR3: CASSQDQHEQYF; DNA: TGCGCCAGCAGCCAAGATCAACACGAGCAGTACTTC; J: TRBJ2-7; D: -; V: TRBV4-3; size: -
CDR3: CASSLWPVVVGETQYF; DNA: TGCGCCAGCAGCTTGTGGCCGGTAGTTGTGGGAGAGACCCAGTACTTC; J: TRBJ2-5; D: -; V: TRBV5-1; size: -
CDR3: CAWSVRLAGDTQYF; DNA: TGTGCCTGGAGTGTACGACTAGCGGGAGATACGCAGTATTTT; J: TRBJ2-3; D: TRBD2; V: TRBV30; size: -
CDR3: CASSLGPPGGYTF; DNA: TGTGCCAGCAGCTTAGGGCCGCCGGGGGGCTACACCTTC; J: TRBJ1-2; D: -; V: TRBV7-2; size: -
CDR3: CASSLDGRGPETQYF; DNA: TGCGCCAGCAGCTTGGACGGGAGAGGGCCAGAGACCCAGTACTTC; J: TRBJ2-5; D: -; V: TRBV5-1; size: once
CDR3: CASSLGAELTYEQYF; DNA: TGTGCCAGCAGCTTAGGAGCAGAACTTACCTACGAGCAGTACTTC; J: TRBJ2-7; D: -; V: TRBV7-9; size: -
CDR3: CASSIGGTTDTQYF; DNA: TGTGCCAGTAGTATAGGGGGGACCACAGATACGCAGTATTTT; J: TRBJ2-3; D: -; V: TRBV19; size: -
CDR3: CASTRTGRGNEKLFF; DNA: TGTGCCAGCACCAGAACGGGAAGAGGGAATGAAAAACTGTTTTTT; J: TRBJ1-4; D: -; V: TRBV6-1; size: -
CDR3: CASSIQGDTQYF; DNA: TGTGCCAGCAGCATACAAGGGGATACGCAGTATTTT; J: TRBJ2-3; D: -; V: TRBV7-3; size: once
CDR3: CASSFQTQYF; DNA: TGCGCCAGCAGCTTCCAGACCCAGTACTTC; J: TRBJ2-5; D: -; V: TRBV5-1; size: -
CDR3: CASSAPRAGRNTEAFF; DNA: TGTGCCAGCAGCGCCCCCAGGGCAGGCCGTAACACTGAAGCTTTCTTT; J: TRBJ1-1; D: -; V: TRBV9; size: -
CDR3: CASSGQGTSYEQYF; DNA: TGTGCCAGCAGTGGACAGGGGACCTCCTACGAGCAGTACTTC; J: TRBJ2-7; D: TRBD1; V: TRBV2; size: -
CDR3: CASSLAGRLATSTDTQYF; DNA: TGCGCCAGCAGCCTGGCGGGACGACTAGCGACTAGCACAGATACGCAGTATTTT; J: TRBJ2-3; D: TRBD2; V: TRBV5-1; size: -
CDR3: CASSPYGQGYEQYF; DNA: TGTGCCAGCAGCCCGTACGGACAGGGTTACGAGCAGTACTTC; J: TRBJ2-7; D: TRBD1; V: TRBV28; size: -
CDR3: CASSLDRTENTEAFF; DNA: TGTGCCAGCAGCTTAGATAGGACAGAGAACACTGAAGCTTTCTTT; J: TRBJ1-1; D: -; V: TRBV7-2; size: -
CDR3: CASSLASGRWNEQFF; DNA: TGTGCCAGCAGCTTAGCTAGCGGGAGGTGGAATGAGCAGTTCTTC; J: TRBJ2-1; D: TRBD2; V: TRBV11-2; size: -
CDR3: CASSGTGYGELFF; DNA: TGTGCCAGCAGTGGGACAGGGTATGGGGAGCTGTTTTTT; J: TRBJ2-2; D: TRBD1; V: TRBV2; size: -
CDR3: CASSFRLAVSTDTQYF; DNA: TGTGCCAGCAGCTTTCGACTAGCGGTTAGCACAGATACGCAGTATTTT; J: TRBJ2-3; D: TRBD2; V: TRBV7-2; size: -
CDR3: CASREGRPNEKLFF; DNA: TGTGCCAGCCGGGAGGGACGGCCTAATGAAAAACTGTTTTTT; J: TRBJ1-4; D: -; V: TRBV28; size: once
CDR3: CSSKQMEVTEAFF; DNA: TGCAGCTCGAAGCAAATGGAGGTTACTGAAGCTTTCTTT; J: TRBJ1-1; D: -; V: TRBV29-1; size: few